These T cell receptor beta chains were read from a single sample in a study of cytomegalovirus exposure and HLA in healthy donors. The data were produced by immunoSEQ multiplex PCR, yet TCRdb's version contains in-frame clones alone and is incomplete. This table holds around 100,000 clones, roughly 68% found once. The sequenced sample consisted of PBMCs. These receptor sequences come from a woman between 25 and 40 years old in good health and CMV-seronegative. The CDR3 runs from the conserved cysteine through the conserved F or W. The order of the fields is D gene, V gene, clone size, J gene, CDR3 protein, CDR3 DNA. The D gene is left open where the match is weak. Size is omitted from some rows. Given values are once, few, many or a class for expanded clones.

.	TRBV29-1	once	TRBJ2-7	CSVEDPGQSYEQYF	TGCAGCGTTGAAGATCCAGGACAGTCCTACGAGCAGTACTTC
.	TRBV7-9	.	TRBJ2-3	CASSLGAPSTDTQYF	TGTGCCAGCAGCTTAGGAGCGCCCAGCACAGATACGCAGTATTTT
TRBD2	TRBV6-5	.	TRBJ2-3	CASSYRGRESTDTQYF	TGTGCCAGCAGTTACCGCGGGCGGGAGAGCACAGATACGCAGTATTTT
TRBD1	TRBV19	few	TRBJ1-1	CASSIRQGNTEAFF	TGTGCCAGTAGTATTCGACAGGGGAACACTGAAGCTTTCTTT
TRBD2	TRBV29-1	.	TRBJ2-1	CSVGGGTSGRGNEQFF	TGCAGCGTTGGGGGGGGCACTAGCGGGAGGGGGAATGAGCAGTTCTTC
TRBD1	TRBV28	.	TRBJ1-1	CASSLFRDRTEAFF	TGTGCCAGCAGTTTATTCAGGGACAGAACTGAAGCTTTCTTT
TRBD1	TRBV28	.	TRBJ1-2	CASSLTGPYGYTF	TGTGCCAGCAGCCTGACAGGGCCCTATGGCTACACCTTC
.	TRBV18	.	TRBJ2-7	CASSPGAHYEQYF	TGTGCCAGCTCACCAGGGGCCCACTACGAGCAGTACTTC
TRBD1	TRBV7-9	.	TRBJ2-2	CASSSDRGLRNTGELFF	TGTGCCAGCAGCTCCGACAGGGGGCTAAGGAACACCGGGGAGCTGTTTTTT
.	TRBV7-8	medium-sized	TRBJ2-7	CASSFGSGSYEQYF	TGTGCCAGCAGCTTTGGTAGCGGCTCCTACGAGCAGTACTTC
TRBD1	TRBV28	.	TRBJ2-3	CASSLFRGQGASHNTDTQYF	TGTGCCAGCAGTTTATTCCGAGGACAGGGGGCTTCCCATAACACAGATACGCAGTATTTT
.	TRBV4-3	.	TRBJ1-1	CASSQAPDSLEAFF	TGCGCCAGCAGCCAAGCCCCCGATAGTTTGGAAGCTTTCTTT
TRBD1	TRBV7-9	.	TRBJ2-7	CASSDGTGASYEQYF	TGTGCCAGCAGCGACGGGACAGGGGCCAGCTACGAGCAGTACTTC
TRBD1	TRBV7-9	.	TRBJ2-7	CASSQPDYITGGYEQYF	TGTGCCAGCAGCCAGCCAGACTACATAACAGGGGGCTACGAGCAGTACTTC
.	TRBV18	.	TRBJ1-2	CASSPVPRDYGYTF	TGTGCCAGCTCACCAGTCCCCCGGGACTATGGCTACACCTTC
.	TRBV5-4	once	TRBJ2-7	CASSFQGYEQYF	TGTGCCAGCAGTTTCCAGGGCTACGAGCAGTACTTC
.	TRBV7-8	.	TRBJ1-1	CASSLERDTEAFF	TGTGCCAGCAGCTTAGAACGGGACACTGAAGCTTTCTTT
TRBD2	TRBV11-2	.	TRBJ2-1	CASSLRTSGRGNFDEQFF	TGTGCCAGCAGCTTACGGACTAGCGGGAGGGGTAATTTCGATGAGCAGTTCTTC
TRBD1	TRBV9	.	TRBJ2-2	CASSPRTGVTGELFF	TGTGCCAGCAGCCCTCGGACAGGGGTCACCGGGGAGCTGTTTTTT
TRBD2	TRBV9	.	TRBJ2-1	CASSVDRGAYNEQFF	TGTGCCAGCAGCGTAGACCGGGGGGCCTACAATGAGCAGTTCTTC
TRBD2	TRBV5-6	.	TRBJ2-3	CASSGGTSGIDTQYF	TGTGCCAGCAGCGGTGGGACTAGCGGGATAGATACGCAGTATTTT
TRBD2	TRBV7-9	.	TRBJ2-1	CASSETFRGGRLWEQFF	TGTGCCAGCAGCGAAACATTCAGGGGCGGGAGGTTATGGGAGCAGTTCTTC
TRBD2	TRBV5-1	.	TRBJ2-7	CASSRTGEALREDSYEQYF	TGCGCCAGCAGCCGCACAGGCGAAGCATTGCGGGAGGACTCCTACGAGCAGTACTTC
TRBD1	TRBV15	.	TRBJ1-4	CATSRKGQSAELFF	TGTGCCACCAGCAGAAAGGGACAGTCCGCGGAACTGTTTTTT
.	TRBV29-1	.	TRBJ2-7	CSATSDRSYEQYF	TGCAGCGCAACCAGCGACCGATCCTACGAGCAGTACTTC
.	TRBV4-1	few	TRBJ1-2	CASSQENPAAYGYTF	TGCGCCAGCAGCCAAGAGAACCCCGCGGCCTATGGCTACACCTTC